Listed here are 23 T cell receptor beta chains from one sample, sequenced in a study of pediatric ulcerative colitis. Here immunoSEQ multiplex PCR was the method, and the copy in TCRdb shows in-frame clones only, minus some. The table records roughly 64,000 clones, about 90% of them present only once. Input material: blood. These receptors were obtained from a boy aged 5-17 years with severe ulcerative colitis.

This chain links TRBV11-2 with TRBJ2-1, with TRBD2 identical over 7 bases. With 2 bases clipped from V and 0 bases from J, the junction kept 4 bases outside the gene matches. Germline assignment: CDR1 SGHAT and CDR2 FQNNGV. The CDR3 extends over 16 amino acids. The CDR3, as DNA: TGTGCCAGCAGCTTAACTGGCGGGAGCTCCTACAATGAGCAGTTCTTC. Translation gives CASSLTGGSSYNEQFF.

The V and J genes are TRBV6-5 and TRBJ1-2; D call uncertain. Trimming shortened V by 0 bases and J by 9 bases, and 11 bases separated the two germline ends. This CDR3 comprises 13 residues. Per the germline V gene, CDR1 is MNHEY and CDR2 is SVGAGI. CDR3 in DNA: TGTGCCAGCAGTTACTCACGGAGTAAGAGCTACACCTTC. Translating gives CASSYSRSKSYTF.

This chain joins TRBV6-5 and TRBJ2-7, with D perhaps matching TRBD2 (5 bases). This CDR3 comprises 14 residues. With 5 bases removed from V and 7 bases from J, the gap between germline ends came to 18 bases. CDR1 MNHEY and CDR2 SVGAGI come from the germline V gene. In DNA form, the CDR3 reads TGTGCCAGCAGTCCGGGGAGACGAGAGGGTGAGCAGTACTTC. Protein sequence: CASSPGRREGEQYF.

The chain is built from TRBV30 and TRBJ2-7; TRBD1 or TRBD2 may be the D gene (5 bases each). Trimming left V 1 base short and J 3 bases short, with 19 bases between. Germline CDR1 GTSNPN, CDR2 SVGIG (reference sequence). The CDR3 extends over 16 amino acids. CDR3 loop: CAWSETGTTLYYEQYF. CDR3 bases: TGTGCCTGGAGTGAAACCGGGACGACCCTTTACTACGAGCAGTACTTC.

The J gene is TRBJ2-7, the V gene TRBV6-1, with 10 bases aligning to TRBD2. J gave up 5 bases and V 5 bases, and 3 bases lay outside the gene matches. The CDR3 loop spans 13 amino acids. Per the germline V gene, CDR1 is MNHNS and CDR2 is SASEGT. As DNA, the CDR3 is TGTGCCAGCAGTAAGCGGGAGGGCGACGAGCAGTACTTC. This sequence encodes CASSKREGDEQYF.

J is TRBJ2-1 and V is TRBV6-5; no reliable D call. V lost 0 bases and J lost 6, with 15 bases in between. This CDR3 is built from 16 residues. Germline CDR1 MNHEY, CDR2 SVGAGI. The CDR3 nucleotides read TGTGCCAGCAGTTACTCGATAATCCCTAGGGCCAATGAGCAGTTCTTC. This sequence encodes CASSYSIIPRANEQFF.

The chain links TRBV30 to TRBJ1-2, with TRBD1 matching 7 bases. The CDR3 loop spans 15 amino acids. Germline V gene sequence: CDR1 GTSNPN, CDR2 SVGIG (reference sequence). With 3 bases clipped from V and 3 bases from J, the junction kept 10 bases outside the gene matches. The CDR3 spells CAWRGQAVPYYGYTF. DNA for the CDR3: TGTGCCTGGAGAGGACAGGCGGTACCCTACTATGGCTACACCTTC.

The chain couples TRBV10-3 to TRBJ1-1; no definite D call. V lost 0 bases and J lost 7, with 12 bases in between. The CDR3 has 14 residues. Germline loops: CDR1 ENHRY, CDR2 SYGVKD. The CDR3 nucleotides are TGTGCCATCAGTGAGTCGTATAACAACTATGAAGCTTTCTTT. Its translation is CAISESYNNYEAFF.

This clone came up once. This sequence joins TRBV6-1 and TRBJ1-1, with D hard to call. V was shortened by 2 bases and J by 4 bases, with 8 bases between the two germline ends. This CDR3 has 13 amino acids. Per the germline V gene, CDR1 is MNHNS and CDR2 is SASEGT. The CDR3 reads CASSESAGTEAFF. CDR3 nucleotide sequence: TGTGCCAGCAGTGAATCTGCTGGCACTGAAGCTTTCTTT.

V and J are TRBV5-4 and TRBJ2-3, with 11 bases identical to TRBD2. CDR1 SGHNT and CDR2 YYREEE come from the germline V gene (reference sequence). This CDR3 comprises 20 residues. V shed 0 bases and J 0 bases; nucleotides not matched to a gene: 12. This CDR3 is CASSLALLAGEVFSTDTQYF. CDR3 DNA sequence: TGTGCCAGCAGCTTGGCGTTACTAGCGGGAGAGGTGTTTAGCACAGATACGCAGTATTTT.

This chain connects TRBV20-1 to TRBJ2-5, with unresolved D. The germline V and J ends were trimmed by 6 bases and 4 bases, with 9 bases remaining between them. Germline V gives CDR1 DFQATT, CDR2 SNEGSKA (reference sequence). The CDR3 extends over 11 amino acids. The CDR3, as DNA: TGCAGTGCCAAAAGACTAGAGACCCAGTACTTC. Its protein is CSAKRLETQYF.

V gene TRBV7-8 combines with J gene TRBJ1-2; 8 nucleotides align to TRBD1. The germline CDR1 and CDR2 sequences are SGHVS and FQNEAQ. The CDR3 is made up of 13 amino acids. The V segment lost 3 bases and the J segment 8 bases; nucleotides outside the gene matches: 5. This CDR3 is CASSLGRDRGYTF. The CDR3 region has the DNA TGTGCCAGCAGCTTGGGCAGGGACAGGGGCTACACCTTC.

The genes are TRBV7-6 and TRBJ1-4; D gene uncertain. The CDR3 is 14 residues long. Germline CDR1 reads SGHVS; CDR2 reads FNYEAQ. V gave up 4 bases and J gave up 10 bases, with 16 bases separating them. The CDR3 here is CASSSGRAEGKLFF. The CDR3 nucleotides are TGTGCCAGCAGCTCGGGCCGGGCAGAGGGAAAACTGTTTTTT.

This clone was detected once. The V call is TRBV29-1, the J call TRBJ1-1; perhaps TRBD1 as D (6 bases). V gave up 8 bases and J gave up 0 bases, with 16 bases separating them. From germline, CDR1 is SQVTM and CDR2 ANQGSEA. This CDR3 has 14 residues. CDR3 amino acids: CSSWVGGVNTEAFF. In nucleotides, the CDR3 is TGCAGCTCATGGGTAGGGGGGGTGAACACTGAAGCTTTCTTT.

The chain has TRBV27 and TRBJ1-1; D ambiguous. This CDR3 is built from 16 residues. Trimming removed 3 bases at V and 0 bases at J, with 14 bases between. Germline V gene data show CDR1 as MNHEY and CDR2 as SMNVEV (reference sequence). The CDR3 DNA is TGTGCCAGCAGTTTTGGTTACCGGGGTATGAACACTGAAGCTTTCTTT. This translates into CASSFGYRGMNTEAFF.

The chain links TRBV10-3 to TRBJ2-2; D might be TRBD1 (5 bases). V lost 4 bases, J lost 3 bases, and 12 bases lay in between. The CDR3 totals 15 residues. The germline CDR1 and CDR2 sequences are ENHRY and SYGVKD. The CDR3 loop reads CAISAQGSYTGELFF. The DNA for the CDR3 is TGTGCCATCAGTGCTCAGGGTTCTTACACCGGGGAGCTGTTTTTT.

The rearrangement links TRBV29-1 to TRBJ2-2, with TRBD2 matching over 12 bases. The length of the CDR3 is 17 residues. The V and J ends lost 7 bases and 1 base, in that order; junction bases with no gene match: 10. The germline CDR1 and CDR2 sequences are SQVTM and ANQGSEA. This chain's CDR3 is CSAGGSGLAGNTGELFF. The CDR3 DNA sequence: TGCAGCGCCGGAGGGTCGGGACTAGCGGGGAACACCGGGGAGCTGTTTTTT.

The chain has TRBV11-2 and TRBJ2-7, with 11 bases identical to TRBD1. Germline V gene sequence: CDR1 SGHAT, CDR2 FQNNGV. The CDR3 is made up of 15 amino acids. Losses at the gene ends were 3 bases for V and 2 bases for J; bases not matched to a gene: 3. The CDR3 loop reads CASSFGTGGAYEQYF. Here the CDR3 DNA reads TGTGCCAGCAGCTTTGGGACAGGGGGAGCCTACGAGCAGTACTTC. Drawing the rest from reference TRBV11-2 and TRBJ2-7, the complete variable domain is EAGVAQSPRYKIIEKRQSVAFWCNPISGHATLYWYQQILGQGPKLLIQFQNNGVVDDSQLPKDRFSAERLKGVDSTLKIQPAKLEDSAVYLCASSFGTGGAYEQYFGPGTRLTVT.

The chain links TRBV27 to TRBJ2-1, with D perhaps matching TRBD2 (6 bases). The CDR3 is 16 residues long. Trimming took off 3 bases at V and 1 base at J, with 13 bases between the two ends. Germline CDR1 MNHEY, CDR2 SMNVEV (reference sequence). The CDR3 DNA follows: TGTGCCAGCAGTTTCGCACTAGCTCATTCCTACAATGAGCAGTTCTTC. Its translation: CASSFALAHSYNEQFF.

The CDR3, as DNA: TGCAGCGTCACCTACTCTGGAAACACCATATATTTT. Its protein product is CSVTYSGNTIYF. V is TRBV29-1 and J is TRBJ1-3; D gene uncertain. Germline-derived CDR1 and CDR2 are SQVTM and ANQGSEA. V was trimmed by 6 bases and J by 0 bases, leaving 6 bases between them. There are 12 residues in the CDR3.

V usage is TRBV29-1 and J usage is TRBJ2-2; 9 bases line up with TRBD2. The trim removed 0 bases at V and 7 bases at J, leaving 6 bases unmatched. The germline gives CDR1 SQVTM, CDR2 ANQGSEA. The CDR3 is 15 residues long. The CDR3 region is CSVEEEGTSYGELFF. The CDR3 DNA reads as TGCAGCGTTGAAGAGGAGGGGACTAGCTACGGGGAGCTGTTTTTT.

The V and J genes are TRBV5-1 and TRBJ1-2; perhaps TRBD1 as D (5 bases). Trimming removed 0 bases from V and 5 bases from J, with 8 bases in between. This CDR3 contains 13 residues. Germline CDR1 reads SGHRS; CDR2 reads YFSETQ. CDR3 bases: TGCGCCAGCAGCTTGGATCCAGGGTATGGCTACACCTTC. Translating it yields CASSLDPGYGYTF.

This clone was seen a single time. As DNA, the CDR3 is TGTGCCAGCAGCTTGGGGACTAGCACCTACGAGCAGTACTTC. This gives the protein CASSLGTSTYEQYF. The rearrangement uses TRBV5-6 and TRBJ2-7; 8 positions match TRBD2. V gave up 0 bases and J gave up 2 bases; unmatched junction bases: 1. Germline-derived CDR1 and CDR2 are SGHDT and YYEEEE. This CDR3 has 14 amino acids.